The sample holds a few counts of the clone carrying this TCR beta chain. As yet, its antigen is unknown. TCRdb reanalysed the RT-PCR reads using MiXCR and keeps one entry per CDR3 protein. In the table there are 630,000 or so distinct CDR3 sequences, 15% to 19% of which are singletons. The CDR3 totals 11 residues. The germline V gene has CDR1 LGHDT and CDR2 YNNKEL (reference sequence). V was trimmed by 2 bases and J by 9 bases, leaving 2 bases between them. This entry comes from a study of response to subunit inactivated influenza vaccine. Points from the study as a whole: That few new T cells are recruited by each seasonal influenza vaccination was the authors' suggestion.

V gene TRBV3-1 combines with J gene TRBJ1-6; no reliable D call. The source of this sequence is a man aged 50 to 59 who received an inactivated influenza vaccine. Material: PBMCs from blood, obtained roughly 12 days after vaccination. The CDR3 DNA follows: TGTGCCAGCAGCCAAAGTTCACCCCTCCACTTT. It yields the protein CASSQSSPLHF.